This is a list of T cell receptor beta chains from one sample in a study of OX40 agonist ivuxolimab in advanced cancers. Profiling relied on immunoSEQ multiplex PCR, and the TCRdb table lists in-frame clones only, not all of them. The sample records tens of thousands of clones, over 75% being singletons. The sequencing used CD4+ or CD8+ T cells sorted from blood, collected in a trial of the OX40 agonist ivuxolimab. These receptors were collected from an adult with an advanced solid tumor such as melanoma, head and neck, liver or kidney cancer. Both conserved end residues are part of each CDR3. The D gene is left open where the match is weak. A clone size is listed for some rows: how often the clone was seen (once, few, many), or a class if it is expanded.

NA,NA,TRBV7-2,TRBJ2-3,TGTGCCAGCAGCTTAAGACAGATTAACACAGATACGCAGTATTTT,CASSLRQINTDTQYF
NA,NA,TRBV4-1,TRBJ2-2,TGCGCCAGCAGCCTCCAGGGTGAAATGGCCGGGGAGCTGTTTTTT,CASSLQGEMAGELFF
TRBD2,once,TRBV14,TRBJ2-3,TGTGCCAGCAGCGACCGGACTAGCGCGGGGGACACGCAGTATTTT,CASSDRTSAGDTQYF
NA,NA,TRBV27,TRBJ2-7,TGTGCCAGCAGTCGGGCGACAGCTAACTACGAGCAGTACTTC,CASSRATANYEQYF
NA,NA,TRBV4-2,TRBJ1-6,TGTGCCAGCAGCCAAGAACCCCCGGGGAGGTATAGCGGAAATTCACCCCTCCACTTT,CASSQEPPGRYSGNSPLHF
NA,NA,TRBV2,TRBJ1-1,TGTGCCAGCAGTGAAGAAGTTGAAGCTTTCTTT,CASSEEVEAFF
NA,NA,TRBV7-3,TRBJ2-3,TGTGCCAGCAGCCCGGACATCCCGCGAGATACGCAGTATTTT,CASSPDIPRDTQYF
NA,NA,TRBV4-1,TRBJ1-6,TGCGCCAGCAGCCAAGGTGGCCCCTATAATTCACCCCTCCACTTT,CASSQGGPYNSPLHF
NA,NA,TRBV2,TRBJ1-1,TGTGCCAGCAGTGAAGAGAGGAACACTGAAGCTTTCTTT,CASSEERNTEAFF
TRBD1,NA,TRBV19,TRBJ1-5,TGTGCCAGTAGCAGACAGGGGGAGCTATTTTTTCAGCCCCAGCATTTT,CASSRQGELFFQPQHF
NA,NA,TRBV7-9,TRBJ1-3,TGTGCCAGCAGCCCCCGGCAGGGAGGGACCATATATTTT,CASSPRQGGTIYF
NA,NA,TRBV11-1,TRBJ2-5,TGTGCCAGCTCTCGCCAGGGTGGGGAGACCCAGTACTTC,CASSRQGGETQYF
TRBD2,NA,TRBV6-6,TRBJ2-3,TGTGCCAGCTTCTTGGCGGGGGGCCCTAGCACAGATACGCAGTATTTT,CASFLAGGPSTDTQYF
NA,NA,TRBV7-2,TRBJ1-3,TGTGCCAGCAGCTTAGCGGGAGGGCGAACTGGAAACACCATATATTTT,CASSLAGGRTGNTIYF